The 31 T cell receptor beta chains below were found in one sample sequenced in a study of liver allograft versus peripheral blood T cells. Study summary: Repertoires from peripheral blood of liver transplant recipients were compared with those inside their transplanted livers.

Via MiXCR, TCRdb re-called the reads, giving one row per CDR3 protein. The top ten clones hold 1.5% to 2.5% of a sample with 13,000 or so distinct CDR3 sequences, approximately 17% of them seen once. The receptors were sampled from a human patient who had a liver transplant. Among the T cells, some may be from the graft donor.

This clonotype has a count of ten or more. V usage is TRBV6-6 and J usage is TRBJ2-5; D not resolved. The CDR3 covers 16 residues. CDR1 and CDR2 (germline): MNHNY, SVGAGI (reference sequence). V was shortened by 2 bases and J by 7 bases, with 20 bases between the two germline ends. CDR3 region: CASSYLSTPGIGTQYF. Written as DNA, the CDR3 is TGTGCCAGCAGTTACCTCTCGACACCCGGAATCGGGACCCAGTACTTC.

A few counts support this clonotype. The V call is TRBV28, the J call TRBJ2-3; 7 nucleotides line up with TRBD1. This CDR3 contains 14 residues. The ends lost 8 bases at V and 5 bases at J; junction bases unmatched: 10. Germline CDR1 MDHEN, CDR2 SYDVKM. The chain's CDR3 is CASYLTGSQDTQYF. DNA for the CDR3: TGTGCCAGCTACCTGACAGGGAGTCAAGATACGCAGTATTTT.

At least ten counts were recorded for this clonotype. The chain has TRBV6-2 or TRBV6-3 and TRBJ1-1, with 9 bases matching TRBD1. Germline V gene sequence: CDR1 MNHEY, CDR2 SVGEGT. Losses at the gene ends were 5 bases for V and 6 bases for J; bases not matched to a gene: 13. The CDR3 sequence is 16 residues long. CDR3 DNA: TGTGCCAGCAGTCGTCCCGGGACAGGGAGCGGCGCTGAAGCTTTCTTT. This gives the protein CASSRPGTGSGAEAFF.

This clonotype was picked up a small number of times. The chain uses TRBV6-1 and TRBJ2-1, with TRBD2 matching over 7 bases. This CDR3 has 13 amino acids. V gave up 6 bases and J gave up 3 bases; unmatched junction bases: 2. Germline-derived CDR1 and CDR2 are MNHNS and SASEGT. CDR3 residues: CASRGTNYNEQFF. CDR3 DNA sequence: TGTGCCAGCAGAGGGACTAACTACAATGAGCAGTTCTTC.

This clonotype appeared many times. The chain is built from TRBV19 and TRBJ2-6; 10 bases match TRBD1. Germline-derived CDR1 and CDR2 are LNHDA and SQIVND (reference sequence). The CDR3 totals 19 residues. V was clipped by 5 bases and J by 0 bases; unmatched bases: 10. CDR3 region: CASSFISGTGVSGANVLTF. CDR3 nucleotide sequence: TGTGCCAGTAGTTTTATTTCCGGGACAGGGGTCTCTGGGGCCAACGTCCTGACTTTC.

The chain uses TRBV6-2 or TRBV6-3 and TRBJ2-7; perhaps TRBD1 as D (6 bases). Germline V gene data show CDR1 as MNHEY and CDR2 as SVGEGT. The germline V and J ends were trimmed by 2 bases and 5 bases, with 13 bases remaining between them. This CDR3 has 14 residues. Written as DNA, the CDR3 is TGTGCCAGCAGTTACCCGTGGACAGACGACGAGCAGTACTTC. Its translation is CASSYPWTDDEQYF.

This clonotype was counted at least ten times. The chain carries TRBV6-5 and TRBJ2-7; TRBD1 is a possible D gene (6 bases). The ends were cut back, 7 bases at V and 4 bases at J, with 14 bases in the middle. The CDR3 contains 13 residues. Looked up from germline, CDR1 is MNHEY and CDR2 is SVGAGI. CDR3: CASKKTGRYEQYF. The DNA of the CDR3 is TGTGCCAGCAAAAAGACAGGACGATACGAGCAGTACTTC.

A note on this clonotype: This sequence may be a read error, since a much larger clone differs from it by one base. The gene calls are TRBV30 and TRBJ1-4, with D perhaps matching TRBD1 (6 bases). This CDR3 contains 13 residues. From germline, CDR1 is GTSNPN and CDR2 SVGIG (reference sequence). CDR3 bases: TGTGCTGTCTCACAGGGACCTTATGAGAAACTGTATTTT. It translates to CAVSQGPYEKLYF.

This clonotype was observed at least ten times. The chain's CDR3 is CASSSRHEQFF. The CDR3 DNA sequence: TGTGCCAGCAGTTCAAGGCATGAGCAGTTCTTC. The V call is TRBV12-3 or TRBV12-4, the J call TRBJ2-1; D is unclear. Trimming shortened V by 4 bases and J by 8 bases, and 6 bases separated the two germline ends. The length of the CDR3 is 11 residues.

The V and J genes are TRBV20-1 and TRBJ2-3; 14 bases align to TRBD2. Germline-derived CDR1 and CDR2 are DFQATT and SNEGSKA (reference sequence). V trimming: 4 bases; J trimming: 6 bases; junction bases outside the gene matches: 3. CDR3 length equals 14 residues. CDR3 loop: CSAKGLAGGDTQYF. CDR3 sequence (DNA): TGCAGTGCTAAAGGACTAGCGGGGGGTGATACGCAGTATTTT.

Within the sample, this clonotype is medium-sized. The CDR3 reads CASSPSSDDQRAFF. The CDR3, as DNA: TGTGCCAGCTCACCTTCCTCGGACGATCAACGGGCTTTCTTT. The V gene is TRBV18, the J gene TRBJ1-1; no definite D call. This CDR3 has 14 residues. V was cut by 3 bases and J by 11 bases, with 19 bases left in between. The germline gives CDR1 KGHSH, CDR2 LQKENI.

This clonotype came up a few times. This chain links TRBV3-1 with TRBJ2-1; 7 bases fit TRBD2. Germline V gene sequence: CDR1 LGHDT, CDR2 YNNKEL (reference sequence). J was trimmed by 0 bases and V by 4 bases; bases with no gene match: 3. This CDR3 contains 15 residues. The CDR3 DNA is TGTGCCAGCAGCCTCGGACTAGTCTCCTACAATGAGCAGTTCTTC. It encodes CASSLGLVSYNEQFF.

This clonotype was detected only a few times. This chain connects TRBV7-9 to TRBJ1-5; TRBD1 might be the D (6 bases). Germline V lookup: CDR1 SEHNR, CDR2 FQNEAQ (reference sequence). Trimming took off 6 bases at V and 9 bases at J, with 12 bases between the two ends. The CDR3 extends over 12 amino acids. In DNA form, the CDR3 reads TGTGCCAGCAGTAGACAGGAGGCGCCCCAGCATTTT. Translated, it gives CASSRQEAPQHF.

This clonotype was counted many times. The genes are TRBV6-5 and TRBJ1-5, with 7 bases fitting TRBD1. The V and J ends lost 6 bases and 1 base, in that order; junction bases with no gene match: 12. The CDR3 extends over 17 amino acids. Germline values: CDR1 MNHEY, CDR2 SVGAGI. The CDR3 bases are TGTGCCAGCAGGAAAAAGGGGGCGGTTAGGAGCAATCAGCCCCAGCATTTT. Amino acid sequence: CASRKKGAVRSNQPQHF.

The chain uses TRBV10-3 and TRBJ2-3; the match to TRBD2 covers 14 bases. The J segment lost 6 bases and the V segment lost 3 bases, leaving 8 bases of the junction unmatched. The CDR3 extends over 17 amino acids. Per the germline V gene, CDR1 is ENHRY and CDR2 is SYGVKD. CDR3 amino acids: CAISEKTSGRAVDTQYF. In nucleotides, the CDR3 is TGTGCCATCAGTGAAAAGACTAGCGGGAGGGCCGTTGATACGCAGTATTTT.

In DNA form, the CDR3 reads TGTGCCAGCAGTGAGGGACAGGGGGTATATGGCTACACCTTC. Encoded protein: CASSEGQGVYGYTF. V usage is TRBV12-3 or TRBV12-4 and J usage is TRBJ1-2, with 11 nucleotides matching TRBD1. With V trimmed by 5 bases and J by 5 bases, 4 bases remained unmatched. The CDR3 runs to 14 residues.

This clonotype was counted a few times. CDR3 region: CSARDWGSSTDTQYF. Here the CDR3 DNA reads TGCAGTGCTAGAGATTGGGGCTCTAGCACAGATACGCAGTATTTT. The rearrangement joins TRBV20-1 to TRBJ2-3, with D possibly TRBD1 on 5 matching bases. The CDR3 covers 15 residues. Trimming took 0 bases from V and 0 from J, leaving 10 bases between them. The germline CDR1 and CDR2 sequences are DFQATT and SNEGSKA (reference sequence).

This clonotype has just a few counts. V and J are TRBV28 and TRBJ1-6; 8 nucleotides align to TRBD1. The germline V gene has CDR1 MDHEN and CDR2 SYDVKM. This CDR3 has 15 residues. J lost 7 bases, V lost 7 bases, and 9 bases had no gene match. As DNA, the CDR3 is TGTGCCAGCATCTACAGGGGGGTAGGAAATTCACCCCTCCACTTT. Translation: CASIYRGVGNSPLHF.

Within the sample, this clonotype is medium-sized. V is TRBV6-5 and J is TRBJ2-5; no reliable D call. The germline V gene encodes CDR1 MNHEY and CDR2 SVGAGI. V was pared by 11 bases and J by 1 base, with 14 bases between. There are 13 residues in the CDR3. As DNA, the CDR3 is TGTGCCGCCAGATTGAATACCCAAGAGACCCAGTACTTC. Residues: CAARLNTQETQYF.

This clonotype is labeled medium-sized. J is TRBJ1-1 and V is TRBV6-6; weak D call: TRBD1 (5 bases). CDR1 and CDR2 (germline): MNHNY, SVGAGI (reference sequence). With 0 bases removed from V and 4 bases from J, the gap between germline ends came to 15 bases. The CDR3 covers 16 residues. The CDR3 nucleotides are TGTGCCAGCAGTTACTCGAGGGGTATCGGGTCCACTGAAGCTTTCTTT. Translation gives CASSYSRGIGSTEAFF.

This clonotype came up a few times. The chain carries TRBV28 and TRBJ1-5; no firm D call. The CDR3 loop spans 17 amino acids. V lost 4 bases and J lost 7, with 23 bases in between. Germline V gene lookup returns CDR1 MDHEN and CDR2 SYDVKM. The CDR3 DNA follows: TGTGCCAGCAGTTCCCGTGGACTGCGAAGAGGTTGGCAGCCCCAGCATTTT. Translated: CASSSRGLRRGWQPQHF. The whole variable domain, filled in from reference TRBV28 and TRBJ1-5, reads DVKVTQSSRYLVKRTGEKVFLECVQDMDHENMFWYRQDPGLGLRLIYFSYDVKMKEKGDIPEGYSVSREKKERFSLILESASTNQTSMYLCASSSRGLRRGWQPQHFGDGTRLSIL.

This clonotype is judged medium-sized. The chain couples TRBV18 to TRBJ2-1; perhaps TRBD1 as D (5 bases). CDR1 KGHSH and CDR2 LQKENI come from the germline V gene. The ends were cut back, 5 bases at V and 5 bases at J, with 10 bases in the middle. The CDR3 contains 13 residues. CDR3 loop: CASSLRGNNEQFF. DNA of the CDR3: TGTGCCAGCTCATTAAGGGGTAACAATGAGCAGTTCTTC.

This clonotype qualifies as medium-sized (0.01 to 0.1%). The J gene is TRBJ2-3, the V gene TRBV18, with 13 bases lining up with TRBD2. The CDR3 loop spans 16 amino acids. CDR1 is KGHSH, CDR2 LQKENI, per germline. J was trimmed by 2 bases and V by 5 bases; bases with no gene match: 4. CDR3 sequence: CASSALAGGPTDTQYF. The CDR3 DNA is TGTGCCAGCTCAGCACTAGCGGGGGGGCCCACAGATACGCAGTATTTT.

This clonotype qualifies as medium-sized. The chain uses TRBV6-6 and TRBJ2-7; D not resolved. Germline CDR1 reads MNHNY; CDR2 reads SVGAGI (reference sequence). Deletions cut 6 bases from V and 3 bases from J, with 9 bases between. The CDR3 sequence is 12 residues long. The CDR3 sequence: CASSPEYYEQYF. As DNA, the CDR3 is TGTGCCAGCAGCCCAGAATACTACGAGCAGTACTTC.

The V call is TRBV11-2, the J call TRBJ1-1; D possibly corresponds to TRBD1 (5 bases). The germline gives CDR1 SGHAT, CDR2 FQNNGV. The CDR3 length is 16 residues. Trimming took 1 base from V and 2 from J, leaving 14 bases between them. The DNA of the CDR3 is TGTGCCAGCAGCTTAGTGGCAGGGCGTGTCAACACTGAAGCTTTCTTT. It translates to CASSLVAGRVNTEAFF.

This clonotype showed up many times. This chain connects TRBV19 to TRBJ1-1, with 7 bases identical to TRBD1. This CDR3 is built from 14 residues. The V gene end was trimmed by 4 bases and the J gene end by 1 base; junction bases not matched to a gene: 3. Germline V gene sequence: CDR1 LNHDA, CDR2 SQIVND (reference sequence). The CDR3 loop is CASSKGTANTEAFF. In DNA form, the CDR3 reads TGTGCCAGTAGTAAGGGGACAGCGAACACTGAAGCTTTCTTT.

This clonotype was seen a few times. This sequence joins TRBV25-1 and TRBJ1-4; 8 nucleotides match TRBD1. Looked up from germline, CDR1 is MGHDK and CDR2 is SYGVNS. Trimming took 1 base from V and 8 from J; bases not matched to a gene: 6. This CDR3 spans 15 amino acids. CDR3 protein: CASSEFDTGGEKLFF. Here the CDR3 DNA reads TGTGCCAGCAGTGAATTCGATACAGGGGGAGAAAAACTGTTTTTT. The complete variable domain, with remaining parts taken from reference TRBV25-1 and TRBJ1-4, reads EADIYQTPRYLVIGTGKKITLECSQTMGHDKMYWYQQDPGMELHLIHYSYGVNSTEKGDLSSESTVSRIRTEHFPLTLESARPSHTSQYLCASSEFDTGGEKLFFGSGTQLSVL.

This sequence joins TRBV12-3 or TRBV12-4 and TRBJ2-7, with D perhaps matching TRBD2 (6 bases). The V end lost 2 bases, the J end lost 0 bases, and 17 bases lay between the germline ends. This CDR3 comprises 17 residues. This CDR3 reads CASSLSFWRGSSYEQYF. In DNA, the CDR3 is TGTGCCAGCAGTTTATCTTTCTGGCGGGGAAGCTCCTACGAGCAGTACTTC.

This clonotype was seen a handful of times. The rearrangement links TRBV11-2 to TRBJ1-1, with 7 bases lining up with TRBD1. The CDR3 covers 14 residues. Germline CDR1 SGHAT, CDR2 FQNNGV. V lost 4 bases and J lost 3; bases outside the gene matches: 5. In DNA form, the CDR3 reads TGTGCCAGCAGCTACAGGGGAGTCGACACTGAAGCTTTCTTT. It is translated as CASSYRGVDTEAFF. Together with reference TRBV11-2 and TRBJ1-1, the CDR3 gives the full variable domain: EAGVAQSPRYKIIEKRQSVAFWCNPISGHATLYWYQQILGQGPKLLIQFQNNGVVDDSQLPKDRFSAERLKGVDSTLKIQPAKLEDSAVYLCASSYRGVDTEAFFGQGTRLTVV.

This clonotype was recorded many times. The genes are TRBV29-1 and TRBJ1-1, with unresolved D. This CDR3 comprises 11 residues. CDR1 and CDR2 from the germline V gene are SQVTM and ANQGSEA. V was trimmed by 5 bases and J by 5 bases, leaving 9 bases between them. For the CDR3, the DNA is TGCAGCGTTCTTGCAGTAACTGAAGCTTTCTTT. It encodes CSVLAVTEAFF.

This clonotype rates as medium-sized. The CDR3, as DNA: TGTGCCAGTAACTCCCCTGGGACAGCTTTTATCTCTGGGGCCAACGTCCTGACTTTC. Amino acids: CASNSPGTAFISGANVLTF. The V call is TRBV19, the J call TRBJ2-6; 7 nucleotides line up with TRBD1. V was clipped by 7 bases and J by 0 bases; unmatched bases: 15. The CDR3 runs 19 residues. Germline CDR1 reads LNHDA; CDR2 reads SQIVND (reference sequence).